This T cell receptor (beta chain) was recovered during a study of regulatory T cells in long-lasting Graves disease. Noted time point: persistent/refractory GD, antithyroid drugs over 5 years with positive TRAb. TCR sequences were obtained from RNA taken from PBMCs. In this sample, this clonotype turned up many times. Building of the TCR beta libraries involved iRepertoire HTBI primers and Arm-PCR of CDR3 regions. MiXCR was run by TCRdb on the multiplex PCR reads, yielding one entry per CDR3 protein. The table records a few hundred thousand distinct CDR3 sequences, roughly a quarter of them present only once. The CDR3 loop spans 15 amino acids. The ends were cut back, 4 bases at V and 0 bases at J, with 13 bases in the middle. CDR1 is SGHDT and CDR2 is YYEEEE in the germline V gene.

The clonotype originates from a female donor with Graves disease. The sequences come from peripheral blood mononuclear cells (PBMCs), collected when the disease was refractory, from a patient treated with antithyroid drugs. The rearrangement links TRBV5-6 to TRBJ1-1; D is perhaps TRBD1 (5 bases). The CDR3 region is CASSPLGEMNTEAFF. CDR3 coding DNA: TGTGCCAGCAGCCCCTTGGGGGAAATGAACACTGAAGCTTTCTTT.